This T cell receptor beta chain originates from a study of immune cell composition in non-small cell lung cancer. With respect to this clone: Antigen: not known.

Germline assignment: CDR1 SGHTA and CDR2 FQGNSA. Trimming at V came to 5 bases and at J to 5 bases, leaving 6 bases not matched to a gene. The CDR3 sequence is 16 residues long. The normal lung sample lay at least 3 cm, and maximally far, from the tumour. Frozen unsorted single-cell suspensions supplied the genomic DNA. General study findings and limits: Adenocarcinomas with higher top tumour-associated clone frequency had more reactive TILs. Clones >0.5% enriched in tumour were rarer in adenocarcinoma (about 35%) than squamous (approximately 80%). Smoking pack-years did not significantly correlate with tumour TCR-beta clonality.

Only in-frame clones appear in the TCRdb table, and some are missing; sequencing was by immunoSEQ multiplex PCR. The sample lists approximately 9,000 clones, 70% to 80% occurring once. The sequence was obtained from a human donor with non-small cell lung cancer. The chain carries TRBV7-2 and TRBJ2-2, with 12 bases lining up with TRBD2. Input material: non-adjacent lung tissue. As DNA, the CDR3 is TGTGCCAGCAGCCCTCTAGCGGGGGGGAATACCGGGGAGCTGTTTTTT. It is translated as CASSPLAGGNTGELFF. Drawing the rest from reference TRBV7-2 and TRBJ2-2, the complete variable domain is GAGVSQSPSNKVTEKGKDVELRCDPISGHTALYWYRQSLGQGLEFLIYFQGNSAPDKSGLPSDRFSAERTGGSVSTLTIQRTQQEDSAVYLCASSPLAGGNTGELFFGEGSRLTVL.